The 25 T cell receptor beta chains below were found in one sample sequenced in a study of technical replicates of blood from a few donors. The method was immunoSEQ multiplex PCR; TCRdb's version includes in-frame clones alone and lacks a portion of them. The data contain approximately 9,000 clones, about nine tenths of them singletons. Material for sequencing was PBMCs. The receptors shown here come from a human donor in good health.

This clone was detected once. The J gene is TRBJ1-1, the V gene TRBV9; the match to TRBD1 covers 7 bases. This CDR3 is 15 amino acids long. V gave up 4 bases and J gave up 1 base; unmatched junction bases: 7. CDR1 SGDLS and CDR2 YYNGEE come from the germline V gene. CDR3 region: CASSPQTGRNTEAFF. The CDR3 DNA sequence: TGTGCCAGCAGCCCTCAGACAGGGCGGAACACTGAAGCTTTCTTT.

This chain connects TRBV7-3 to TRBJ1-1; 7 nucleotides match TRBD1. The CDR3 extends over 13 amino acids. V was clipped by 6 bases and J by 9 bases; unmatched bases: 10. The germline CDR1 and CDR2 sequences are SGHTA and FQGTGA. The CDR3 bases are TGTGCCAGCAGGCAATCTGAGGGACAGAAAGCTTTCTTT. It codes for CASRQSEGQKAFF.

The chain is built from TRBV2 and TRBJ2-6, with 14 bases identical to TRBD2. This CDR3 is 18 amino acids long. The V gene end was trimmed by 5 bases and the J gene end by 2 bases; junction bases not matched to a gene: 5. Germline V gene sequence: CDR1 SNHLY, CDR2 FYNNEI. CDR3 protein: CASSPGTSGRTGANVLTF. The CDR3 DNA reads TGTGCCAGCAGTCCTGGGACTAGCGGGAGAACTGGGGCCAACGTCCTGACTTTC.

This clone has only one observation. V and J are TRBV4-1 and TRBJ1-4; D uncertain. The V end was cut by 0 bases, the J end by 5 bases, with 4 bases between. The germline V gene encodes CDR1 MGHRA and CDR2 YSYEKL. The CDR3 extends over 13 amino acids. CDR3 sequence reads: CASSQESNEKLFF. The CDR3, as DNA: TGCGCCAGCAGCCAAGAGTCAAATGAAAAACTGTTTTTT.

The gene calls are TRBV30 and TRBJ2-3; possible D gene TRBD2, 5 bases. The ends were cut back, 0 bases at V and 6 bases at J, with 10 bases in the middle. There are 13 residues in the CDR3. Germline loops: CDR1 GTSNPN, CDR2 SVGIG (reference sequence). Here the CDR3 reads CAWSVRRRDTQYF. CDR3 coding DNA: TGTGCCTGGAGTGTAAGGAGGAGGGATACGCAGTATTTT.

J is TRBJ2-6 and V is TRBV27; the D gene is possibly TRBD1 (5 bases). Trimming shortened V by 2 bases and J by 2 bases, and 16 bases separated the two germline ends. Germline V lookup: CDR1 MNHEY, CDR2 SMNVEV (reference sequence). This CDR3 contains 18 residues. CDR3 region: CASSLGTLGLAGANVLTF. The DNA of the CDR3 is TGTGCCAGCAGTTTAGGAACGTTGGGGCTGGCTGGGGCCAACGTCCTGACTTTC.

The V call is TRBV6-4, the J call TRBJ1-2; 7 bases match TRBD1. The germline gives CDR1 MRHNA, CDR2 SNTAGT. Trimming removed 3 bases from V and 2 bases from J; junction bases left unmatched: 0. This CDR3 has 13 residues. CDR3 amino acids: CASSEQGNYGYTF. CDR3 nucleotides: TGTGCCAGCAGTGAACAGGGGAACTATGGCTACACCTTC.

The CDR3 spells CATSRGGLGTEAFF. Here the CDR3 DNA reads TGTGCCACCAGCAGAGGGGGGCTGGGCACTGAAGCTTTCTTT. This chain uses TRBV15 with TRBJ1-1, with D tentatively TRBD1 (6 bases). The CDR3 covers 14 residues. Germline CDR1 and CDR2: LNHNV and YYDKDF (reference sequence). Between the trimmed V and J ends, which lost 1 base and 4 bases, there was a span of 10 bases.

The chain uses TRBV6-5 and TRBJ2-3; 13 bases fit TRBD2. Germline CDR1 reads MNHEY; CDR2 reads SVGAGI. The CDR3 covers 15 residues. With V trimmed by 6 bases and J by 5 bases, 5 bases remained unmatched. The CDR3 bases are TGTGCCAGCAGCCCAAGACTAGCGGGAGGAGATACGCAGTATTTT. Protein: CASSPRLAGGDTQYF.

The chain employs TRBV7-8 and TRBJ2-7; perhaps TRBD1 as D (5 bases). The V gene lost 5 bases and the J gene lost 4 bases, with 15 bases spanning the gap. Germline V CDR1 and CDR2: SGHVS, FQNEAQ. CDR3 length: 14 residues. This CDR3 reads CASSTRTRTYEQYF. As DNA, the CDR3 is TGTGCCAGCAGCACGAGGACAAGGACGTACGAGCAGTACTTC.

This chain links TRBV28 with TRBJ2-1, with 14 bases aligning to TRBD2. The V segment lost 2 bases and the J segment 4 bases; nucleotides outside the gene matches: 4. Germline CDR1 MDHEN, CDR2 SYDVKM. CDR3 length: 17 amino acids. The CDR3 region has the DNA TGTGCCAGCAGTTTAACGGGACTAGCGGGAGCATACAATGAGCAGTTCTTC. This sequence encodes CASSLTGLAGAYNEQFF.

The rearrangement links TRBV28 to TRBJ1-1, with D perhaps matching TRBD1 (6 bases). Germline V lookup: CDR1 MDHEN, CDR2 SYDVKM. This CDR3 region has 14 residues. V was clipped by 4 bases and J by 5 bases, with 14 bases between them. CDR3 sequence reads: CASSSGTLGTEAFF. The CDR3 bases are TGTGCCAGCAGTTCCGGGACATTGGGGACTGAAGCTTTCTTT.

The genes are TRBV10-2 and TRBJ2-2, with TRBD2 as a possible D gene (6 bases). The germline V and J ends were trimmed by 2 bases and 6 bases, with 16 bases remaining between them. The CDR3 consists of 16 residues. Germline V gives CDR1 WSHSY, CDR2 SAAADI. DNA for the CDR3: TGCGCCAGCAGTGAGGAGGGCGGGATAATTTCCGGGGAGCTGTTTTTT. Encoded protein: CASSEEGGIISGELFF.

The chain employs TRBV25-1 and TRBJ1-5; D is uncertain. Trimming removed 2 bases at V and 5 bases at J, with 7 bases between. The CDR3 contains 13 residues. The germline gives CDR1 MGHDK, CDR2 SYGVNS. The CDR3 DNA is TGTGCCAGCAGTGAAGAGGGTTATCAGCCCCAGCATTTT. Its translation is CASSEEGYQPQHF.

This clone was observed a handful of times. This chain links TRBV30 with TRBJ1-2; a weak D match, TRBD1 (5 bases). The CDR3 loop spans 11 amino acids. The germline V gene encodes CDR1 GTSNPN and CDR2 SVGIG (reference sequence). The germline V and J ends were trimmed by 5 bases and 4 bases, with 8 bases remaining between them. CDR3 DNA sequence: TGTGCCTGGGCGGGACTCTATGGCTACACCTTC. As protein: CAWAGLYGYTF.

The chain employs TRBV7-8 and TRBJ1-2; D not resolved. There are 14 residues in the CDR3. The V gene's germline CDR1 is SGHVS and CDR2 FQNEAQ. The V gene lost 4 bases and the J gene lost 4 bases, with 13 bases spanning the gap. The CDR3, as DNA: TGTGCCAGCAGCTCCGCGGGTGTAAGCTATGGCTACACCTTC. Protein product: CASSSAGVSYGYTF. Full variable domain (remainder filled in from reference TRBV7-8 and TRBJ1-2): GAGVSQSPRYKVAKRGQDVALRCDPISGHVSLFWYQQALGQGPEFLTYFQNEAQLDKSGLPSDRFFAERPEGSVSTLKIQRTQQEDSAVYLCASSSAGVSYGYTFGSGTRLTVV.

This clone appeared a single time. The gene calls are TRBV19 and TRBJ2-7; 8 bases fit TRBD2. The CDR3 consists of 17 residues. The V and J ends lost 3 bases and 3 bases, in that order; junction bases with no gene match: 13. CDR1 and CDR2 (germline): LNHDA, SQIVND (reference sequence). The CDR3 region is CASSIYPPREGFYEQYF. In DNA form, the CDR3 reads TGTGCCAGTAGTATCTACCCCCCCCGGGAGGGCTTCTACGAGCAGTACTTC. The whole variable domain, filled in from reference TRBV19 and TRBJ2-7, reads DGGITQSPKYLFRKEGQNVTLSCEQNLNHDAMYWYRQDPGQGLRLIYYSQIVNDFQKGDIAEGYSVSREKKESFPLTVTSAQKNPTAFYLCASSIYPPREGFYEQYFGPGTRLTVT.

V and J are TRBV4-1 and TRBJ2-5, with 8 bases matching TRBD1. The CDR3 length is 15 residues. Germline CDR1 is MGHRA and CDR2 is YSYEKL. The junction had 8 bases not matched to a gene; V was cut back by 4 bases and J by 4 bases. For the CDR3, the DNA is TGCGCCAGCAGCCTCGGGGGACAGGCAGTAGAGACCCAGTACTTC. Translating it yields CASSLGGQAVETQYF.

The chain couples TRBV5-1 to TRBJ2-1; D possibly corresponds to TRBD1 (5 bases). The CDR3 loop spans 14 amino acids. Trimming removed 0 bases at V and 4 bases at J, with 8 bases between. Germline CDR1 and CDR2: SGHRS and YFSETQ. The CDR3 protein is CASSLGQQYNEQFF. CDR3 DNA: TGCGCCAGCAGCTTGGGACAGCAATACAATGAGCAGTTCTTC.

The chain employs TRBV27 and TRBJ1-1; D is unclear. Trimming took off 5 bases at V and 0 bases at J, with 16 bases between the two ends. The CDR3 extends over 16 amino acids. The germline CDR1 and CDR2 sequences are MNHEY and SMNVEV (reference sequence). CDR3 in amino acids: CASSTGEGALNTEAFF. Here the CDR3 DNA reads TGTGCCAGCAGTACTGGAGAGGGCGCCCTGAACACTGAAGCTTTCTTT.

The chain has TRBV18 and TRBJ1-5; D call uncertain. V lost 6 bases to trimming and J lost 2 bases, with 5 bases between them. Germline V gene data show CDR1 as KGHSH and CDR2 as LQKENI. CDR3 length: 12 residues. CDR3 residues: CASSGGNQPQHF. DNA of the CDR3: TGTGCCAGCTCCGGGGGCAATCAGCCCCAGCATTTT.

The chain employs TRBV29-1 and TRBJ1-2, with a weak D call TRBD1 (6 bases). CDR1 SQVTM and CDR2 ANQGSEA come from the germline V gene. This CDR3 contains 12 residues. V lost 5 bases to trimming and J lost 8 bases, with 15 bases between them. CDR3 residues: CSVTPRQVGYTF. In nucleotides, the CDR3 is TGCAGCGTTACCCCCCGACAGGTGGGCTACACCTTC.

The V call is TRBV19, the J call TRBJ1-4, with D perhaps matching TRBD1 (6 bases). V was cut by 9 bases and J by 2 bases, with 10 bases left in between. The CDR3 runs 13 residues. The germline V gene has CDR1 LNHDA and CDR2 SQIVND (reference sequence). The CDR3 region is CARLTGTNEKLFF. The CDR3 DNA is TGTGCCAGACTTACAGGGACTAATGAAAAACTGTTTTTT.

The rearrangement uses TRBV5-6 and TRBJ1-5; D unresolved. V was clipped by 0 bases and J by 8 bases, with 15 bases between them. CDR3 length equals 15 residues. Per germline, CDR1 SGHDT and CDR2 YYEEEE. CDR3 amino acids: CASSLGPSLPKPQHF. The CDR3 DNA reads TGTGCCAGCAGCTTGGGTCCGAGCCTCCCGAAGCCCCAGCATTTT.

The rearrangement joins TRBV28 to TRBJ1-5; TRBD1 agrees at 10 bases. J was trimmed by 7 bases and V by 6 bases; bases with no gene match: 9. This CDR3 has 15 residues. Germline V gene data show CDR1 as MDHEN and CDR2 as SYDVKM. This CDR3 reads CASSTTGGGWQPQHF. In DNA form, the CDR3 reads TGTGCCAGCAGCACGACAGGGGGCGGGTGGCAGCCCCAGCATTTT.